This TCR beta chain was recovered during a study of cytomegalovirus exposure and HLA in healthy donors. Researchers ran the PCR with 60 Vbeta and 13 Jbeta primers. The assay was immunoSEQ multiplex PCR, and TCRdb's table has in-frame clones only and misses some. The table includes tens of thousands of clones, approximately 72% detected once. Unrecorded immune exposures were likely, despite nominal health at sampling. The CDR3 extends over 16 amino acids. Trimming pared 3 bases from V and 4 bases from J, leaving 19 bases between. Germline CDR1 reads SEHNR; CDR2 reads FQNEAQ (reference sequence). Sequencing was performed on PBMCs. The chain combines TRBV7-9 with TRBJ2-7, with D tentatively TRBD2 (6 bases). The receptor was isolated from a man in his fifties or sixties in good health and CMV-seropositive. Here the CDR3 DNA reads TGTGCCAGCAGCTTGGCCCTCGGACGGGAGCGATACGAGCAGTACTTC. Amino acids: CASSLALGRERYEQYF. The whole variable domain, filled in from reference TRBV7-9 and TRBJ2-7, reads DTGVSQNPRHKITKRGQNVTFRCDPISEHNRLYWYRQTLGQGPEFLTYFQNEAQLEKSRLLSDRFSAERPKGSFSTLEIQRTEQGDSAMYLCASSLALGRERYEQYFGPGTRLTVT.